These T cell receptor beta chains were read from a single sample in a study of T cell responses to AZD1222 COVID-19 vaccine. Data came from immunoSEQ multiplex PCR; TCRdb stores just in-frame clones and leaves some out. In the table there are roughly 93,000 clones, around 89% of which are singletons. This specimen was peripheral blood, taken on day 0 of AZD1222 vaccination. Every receptor here comes from an adult in good health. CDR3s include the opening cysteine and the closing phenylalanine or tryptophan. A D gene is named only where the DNA matches it firmly. For some rows the clone size is stated as once, few or many, or as a class when expanded; others skip it.

>NA|14|TRBJ1-5|TRBV6-5|NA
TGTGCCAGCAGTTACTCGGGGGCCCGGCAGCCCCAGCATTTT
CASSYSGARQPQHF
>NA|13|TRBJ1-1|TRBV30|NA
TGTGCCTGGACCGGTCAGGGTTTCACTGAAGCTTTCTTT
CAWTGQGFTEAFF
>TRBD1|16|TRBJ1-3|TRBV5-6|NA
TGTGCCAGCAGCTCGGACAGGGGAAGGGCTGGAAACACCATATATTTT
CASSSDRGRAGNTIYF
>NA|16|TRBJ2-1|TRBV19|NA
TGTGCCAGTAGTCTCCCGGGGTACAGCTCCTACAATGAGCAGTTCTTC
CASSLPGYSSYNEQFF
>NA|14|TRBJ1-1|TRBV5-1|NA
TGCGCCAGCAGCTTGTTACAGGAGAACACTGAAGCTTTCTTT
CASSLLQENTEAFF
>NA|13|TRBJ1-2|TRBV9|NA
TGTGCCAGCAGCGTAGGCGGAGAGGCTGGCTACACCTTC
CASSVGGEAGYTF
>NA|13|TRBJ1-5|TRBV4-2|NA
TGTGCCAGCAGCCAAGATCTTTTGCAGCCCCAGCATTTT
CASSQDLLQPQHF
>NA|13|TRBJ1-5|TRBV5-5|NA
TGTGCCAGCAGCTTGACGACTGCTCAGCCCCAGCATTTT
CASSLTTAQPQHF
>TRBD1|14|TRBJ2-7|TRBV6-5|NA
TGTGCCAGCAGTCAGACAGGGATCTCCTACGAGCAGTACTTC
CASSQTGISYEQYF
>NA|15|TRBJ1-5|TRBV5-6|once
TGTGCCAGCAGCTACGGCCGGGGAAACTATCAGCCCCAGCATTTT
CASSYGRGNYQPQHF
>NA|17|TRBJ1-4|TRBV9|NA
TGTGCCAGCAGCGCCTACCTCGGGGGGGCGGTCCATGAAAAACTGTTTTTT
CASSAYLGGAVHEKLFF
>TRBD2|16|TRBJ2-4|TRBV9|NA
TGTGCCAGCAGCGAGCCTAGCGGGGGCTACAAAAACATTCAGTACTTC
CASSEPSGGYKNIQYF
>NA|14|TRBJ1-1|TRBV15|NA
TGTGCCACCAGCAGGGCTACCTTAGACACTGAAGCTTTCTTT
CATSRATLDTEAFF